This T cell receptor (beta chain) was sequenced in a study of OX40 agonist ivuxolimab in advanced cancers. Study-level information: Prior checkpoint blockade (anti-PD-1, anti-PD-L1 or anti-CTLA-4) was permitted; less than 45% had it.

The data were produced by immunoSEQ multiplex PCR, yet TCRdb's version contains in-frame clones alone and is incomplete. The table has approximately 65,000 clones, roughly nine tenths seen once. At cycle 4 day 1, cycle 7 day 1, and baseline, blood was sampled. Between the trimmed V and J ends, which lost 3 bases and 5 bases, there was a span of 10 bases. Germline loops: CDR1 KGHSH, CDR2 LQKENI. This CDR3 comprises 13 residues. Sequencing was performed on CD4+ or CD8+ T cells sorted from blood, taken in a trial of the OX40 agonist ivuxolimab. This sequence was found in an adult with an advanced solid tumor such as melanoma, head and neck, liver or kidney cancer. The chain has TRBV18 and TRBJ1-1, with D unclear. The CDR3 region has the DNA TGTGCCAGCTCACCCGTCGTATCGACTGAAGCTTTCTTT. It is translated as CASSPVVSTEAFF.